This TCR beta chain stems from a study of blood T cell repertoires in COVID-19. The overall study: Sites in the United States, Italy and Spain provided acute and convalescent COVID-19 samples. PBMCs, B-cell-depleted T cells, or T cells provided the cDNA or gDNA that made up the material.

Germline V gene sequence: CDR1 MDHEN, CDR2 SYDVKM. V was clipped by 5 bases and J by 0 bases, with 14 bases between them. CDR3 length: 15 residues. Each recovered donor of Cohort 3 presented with two negative PCRs, clearance, or symptom resolution. Sequencing was performed with immunoSEQ multiplex PCR; in TCRdb, only in-frame clones are kept and a portion is missing. The sample contains around 150,000 clones, 60% to 80% of which appear only once. The clonotype was recovered from a woman between 45 and 60 years old who had recovered from COVID-19. The rearrangement joins TRBV28 to TRBJ2-7, with D maybe TRBD2 (5 bases). Sequenced input: PBMCs or T cells enriched from blood (not recorded which). The CDR3 DNA follows: TGTGCCAGCAGTACCCTCGCGGACTTCTCCTACGAGCAGTACTTC. Translation gives CASSTLADFSYEQYF.